This TCR beta chain was documented in a study of T cell responses to AZD1222 COVID-19 vaccine. J was trimmed by 5 bases and V by 8 bases; bases with no gene match: 20. The CDR3 sequence is 17 residues long. Germline V lookup: CDR1 SNHLY, CDR2 FYNNEI. Overall study results and limits: Elevations in Spike-specific TCR breadth and depth followed administration of two AZD1222 doses. Clonal diversity was possibly underestimated, and white British individuals and females predominated among donors. At 160-218 and 743-854, vaccine-associated CD4 TCRs were dominant, and they spanned spike. There were repertoire samples only from the period after the peak T cell response.

Some clones are missing from TCRdb's copy, which holds only in-frame ones; the method was immunoSEQ multiplex PCR. Of 65,000 to 95,000 clones in the sample, 75% to 90% were seen once. On this clone itself: Antigen: not known.

The sequenced sample was peripheral blood, obtained 28 days after the second AZD1222 dose. The sequence came from an adult who received the AZD1222 COVID-19 vaccine. The chain is built from TRBV2 and TRBJ1-1; 7 nucleotides align to TRBD1. The CDR3 nucleotides read TGTGCCAGCTCAGGGGGAGGGGAATCGGGTCCGGGGACTGAAGCTTTCTTT. Its protein is CASSGGGESGPGTEAFF.